This is a list of T cell receptor beta chains from one sample in a study of blood T cells in healthy people across ages. TCRdb analysed the 5' RACE reads with MiXCR anew, one entry per CDR3 protein. This sample has roughly 560,000 distinct CDR3 sequences, with 20% to 30% found just once. The same sample was also studied in work on T cells of mothers and their children.

Sequencing was carried out using blood. These receptors were taken from a boy aged 5-17 years in good health. The CDR3 runs from the conserved cysteine through the conserved F or W. A D gene is named only where the DNA matches it firmly. Part of the rows lack a size; the others show once, few, many or a class for expanded clones.

D	size	V	J	DNA	CDR3
TRBD2	-	TRBV12-3/TRBV12-4	TRBJ2-7	TGTGCCAGCAGTGGGACTAGTTTTCAGGACGAGCAGTACTTC	CASSGTSFQDEQYF
TRBD1	-	TRBV5-1	TRBJ2-2	TGCGCCAGCAGCTTGGGACAGGGGGCGCCGACCGGGGAGCTGTTTTTT	CASSLGQGAPTGELFF
-	-	TRBV6-5	TRBJ1-1	TGTGCCAGCAGTTATCGCCTAACGGTGAACACTGAAGCTTTCTTT	CASSYRLTVNTEAFF
TRBD2	few	TRBV29-1	TRBJ2-1	TGCAGCGTTGACGCGGGGGGCCTCTACAATGAGCAGTTCTTC	CSVDAGGLYNEQFF
-	-	TRBV5-1	TRBJ1-2	TGCGCCAGCAGCTTGGATTCCAGGGTTGGCTACACCTTC	CASSLDSRVGYTF
-	few	TRBV12-3/TRBV12-4	TRBJ2-7	TGTGCCAGCAAACAAACAGGGAACTCCTACGAGCAGTACTTC	CASKQTGNSYEQYF
-	few	TRBV29-1	TRBJ1-1	TGCAGCGTTATTACACTAAACCTATTGGACACTGAAGCTTTCTTT	CSVITLNLLDTEAFF
TRBD2	-	TRBV20-1	TRBJ2-1	TGCGGCGCTAGACCGTTAGGCGGGGGACGCAATGAGCAGTTCTTC	CGARPLGGGRNEQFF
-	few	TRBV7-9	TRBJ1-4	TGTGCCAGCAGCCGGACAGAACTTAATGAAAAACTGTTTTTT	CASSRTELNEKLFF
-	-	TRBV28	TRBJ1-2	TGTGCCAGCAGCACCAGACAGAGCTTACTTAACTATGGCTACACCTTC	CASSTRQSLLNYGYTF
-	once	TRBV7-3	TRBJ1-1	TGTGCCAGCAGCTTGGGCCTACCGGGGACTGAAGCTTTCTTT	CASSLGLPGTEAFF
-	-	TRBV27	TRBJ2-6	TGTGCCAGCAGTTTAAACGGGGCCTCTGGGGCCAACGTCCTGACTTTC	CASSLNGASGANVLTF
-	-	TRBV7-2	TRBJ1-2	TGTGCCAGCAGCTTAGTAGAGGGGCCCTATGGCTACACCTTC	CASSLVEGPYGYTF